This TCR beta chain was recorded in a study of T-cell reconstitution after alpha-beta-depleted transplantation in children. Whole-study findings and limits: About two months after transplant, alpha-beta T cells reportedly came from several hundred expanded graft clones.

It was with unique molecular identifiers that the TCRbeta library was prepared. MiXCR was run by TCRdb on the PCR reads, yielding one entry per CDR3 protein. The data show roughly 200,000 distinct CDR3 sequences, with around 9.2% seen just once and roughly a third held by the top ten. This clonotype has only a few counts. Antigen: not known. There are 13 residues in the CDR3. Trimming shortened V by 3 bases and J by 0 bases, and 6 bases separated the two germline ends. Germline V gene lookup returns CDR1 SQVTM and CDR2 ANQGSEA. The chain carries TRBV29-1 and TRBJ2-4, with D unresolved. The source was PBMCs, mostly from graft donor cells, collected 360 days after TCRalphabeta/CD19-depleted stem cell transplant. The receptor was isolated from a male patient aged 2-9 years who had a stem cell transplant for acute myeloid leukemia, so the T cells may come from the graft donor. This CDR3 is CSVDLGAKNIQYF. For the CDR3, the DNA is TGCAGCGTTGACCTCGGAGCCAAAAACATTCAGTACTTC. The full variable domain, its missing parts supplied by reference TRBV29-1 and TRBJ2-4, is SAVISQKPSRDICQRGTSLTIQCQVDSQVTMMFWYRQQPGQSLTLIATANQGSEATYESGFVIDKFPISRPNLTFSTLTVSNMSPEDSSIYLCSVDLGAKNIQYFGAGTRLSVL.